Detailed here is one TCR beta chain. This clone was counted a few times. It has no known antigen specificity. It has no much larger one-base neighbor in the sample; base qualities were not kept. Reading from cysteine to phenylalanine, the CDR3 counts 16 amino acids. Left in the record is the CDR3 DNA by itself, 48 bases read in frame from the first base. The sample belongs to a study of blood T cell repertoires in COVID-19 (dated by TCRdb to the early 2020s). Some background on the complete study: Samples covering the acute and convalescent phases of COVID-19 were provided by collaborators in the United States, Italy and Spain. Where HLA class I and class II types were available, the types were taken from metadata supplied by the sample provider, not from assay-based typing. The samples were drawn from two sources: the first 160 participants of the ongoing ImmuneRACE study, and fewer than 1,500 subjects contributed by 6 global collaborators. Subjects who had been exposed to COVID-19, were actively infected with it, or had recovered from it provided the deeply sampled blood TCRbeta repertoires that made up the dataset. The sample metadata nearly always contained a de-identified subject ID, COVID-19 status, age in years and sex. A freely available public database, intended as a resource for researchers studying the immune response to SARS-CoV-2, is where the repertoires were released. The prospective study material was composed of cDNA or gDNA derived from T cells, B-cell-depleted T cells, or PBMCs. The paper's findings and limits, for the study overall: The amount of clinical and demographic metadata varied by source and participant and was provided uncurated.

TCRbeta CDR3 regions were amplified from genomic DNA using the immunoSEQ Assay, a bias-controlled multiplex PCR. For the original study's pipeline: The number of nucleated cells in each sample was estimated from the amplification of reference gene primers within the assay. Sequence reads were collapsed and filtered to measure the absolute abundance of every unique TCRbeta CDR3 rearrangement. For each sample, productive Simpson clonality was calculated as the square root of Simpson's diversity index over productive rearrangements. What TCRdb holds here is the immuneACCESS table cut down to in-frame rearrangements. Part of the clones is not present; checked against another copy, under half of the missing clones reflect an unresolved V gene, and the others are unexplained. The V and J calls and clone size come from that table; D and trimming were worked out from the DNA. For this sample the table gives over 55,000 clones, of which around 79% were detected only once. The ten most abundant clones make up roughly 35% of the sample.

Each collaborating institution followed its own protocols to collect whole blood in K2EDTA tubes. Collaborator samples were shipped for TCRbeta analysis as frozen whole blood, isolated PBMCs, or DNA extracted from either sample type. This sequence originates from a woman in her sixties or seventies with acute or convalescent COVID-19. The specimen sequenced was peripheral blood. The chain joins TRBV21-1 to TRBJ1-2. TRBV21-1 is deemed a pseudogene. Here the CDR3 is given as CASSRSRGGDNYGYTF. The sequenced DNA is TGTGCCAGCAGCAGATCTAGGGGAGGGGATAACTATGGCTACACCTTC.